Listed below are T cell receptor beta chains from one sample, sequenced in a study of T cell repertoires in cytomegalovirus infection. TCRdb itself ran the reads through MiXCR, one entry per CDR3 protein. This table has approximately 260,000 distinct CDR3 sequences, over 15% appearing once. Sample: CD8+ T cells from PBMCs. The receptors were sampled from a human donor in good health (CMV status not recorded). Some clones in this sample may be carry-over from other donors' samples. Each CDR3 is given with its conserved first and last residue. D genes are given only for firm matches. Size tells how often a clone was seen (once, few, many) or the class of an expanded clone, and some rows leave it out.

V: TRBV5-1; size: many; D: -; J: TRBJ1-4; DNA: TGCGCCAGCAGCTTGGGAGACGGACGTAATGAAAAACTGTTTTTT; CDR3: CASSLGDGRNEKLFF
V: TRBV5-1; size: -; D: -; J: TRBJ1-1; DNA: TGCGCCAGCAGCTTGGGCGGGGAGTCGGGGGAATGGAGAAAAGCTTTCTTT; CDR3: CASSLGGESGEWRKAFF
V: TRBV6-2/TRBV6-3; size: few; D: TRBD1; J: TRBJ2-1; DNA: TGTGCCAGCAGCCAGGGGGATACGTGGAGCTCCTACAATGAGCAGTTCTTC; CDR3: CASSQGDTWSSYNEQFF
V: TRBV5-6; size: few; D: -; J: TRBJ2-1; DNA: TGTGCCAGCAGCTATACCGGGACACTTTACAATGAGCAGTTCTTC; CDR3: CASSYTGTLYNEQFF
V: TRBV7-6; size: many; D: TRBD2; J: TRBJ2-5; DNA: TGTGCCAGCAGCCAAAGGACTAGCGGGGATTACCAAGAGACCCAGTACTTC; CDR3: CASSQRTSGDYQETQYF
V: TRBV7-8; size: many; D: -; J: TRBJ2-7; DNA: TGTGCCAGCAGCTTAGCGGGGGCCGGGGACGAGCAGTACTTC; CDR3: CASSLAGAGDEQYF
V: TRBV12-3/TRBV12-4; size: many; D: -; J: TRBJ1-1; DNA: TGTGCCAGCACAGATTTAGCCGCCGGTAACACTGAAGCTTTCTTT; CDR3: CASTDLAAGNTEAFF
V: TRBV20-1; size: many; D: TRBD1; J: TRBJ1-1; DNA: TGCAGTGCTAGAGGGACAGGGAGCCCTGAAGCTTTCTTT; CDR3: CSARGTGSPEAFF
V: TRBV7-9; size: few; D: -; J: TRBJ1-2; DNA: TGTGCCAGCAGCTCGTCGGGGCCCCCTAACTATGGCTACACCTTC; CDR3: CASSSSGPPNYGYTF
V: TRBV4-1; size: few; D: -; J: TRBJ2-7; DNA: TGCGCCAGCAGCCCCCGGTCGCCGGGGCCGTACGAGCAGTACTTC; CDR3: CASSPRSPGPYEQYF
V: TRBV20-1; size: many; D: TRBD1; J: TRBJ2-2; DNA: TGCAGTGCCAGATCAGGGGGCTCCGGGGAGCTGTTTTTT; CDR3: CSARSGGSGELFF
V: TRBV7-2; size: many; D: -; J: TRBJ1-2; DNA: TGTGCCAGCAGCTTAGGGGGCTACTCCTCCTATGGCTACACCTTC; CDR3: CASSLGGYSSYGYTF
V: TRBV27; size: many; D: -; J: TRBJ1-1; DNA: TGTGCCAGCAGTCTCCAGGGGAACACTGAAGCTTTCTTT; CDR3: CASSLQGNTEAFF
V: TRBV28; size: few; D: -; J: TRBJ1-2; DNA: TGTGCCAGCAGTCCCGTAGATAACTATGGCTACACCTTC; CDR3: CASSPVDNYGYTF
V: TRBV7-3; size: few; D: -; J: TRBJ2-1; DNA: TGTGCCAGCGGGGTTGGACAGCCCTCCTACAATGAGCAGTTCTTC; CDR3: CASGVGQPSYNEQFF
V: TRBV29-1; size: many; D: -; J: TRBJ2-5; DNA: TGCAGCGCAGTAGGGCAGGCGCACCAAGAGACCCAGTACTTC; CDR3: CSAVGQAHQETQYF
V: TRBV6-2/TRBV6-3; size: -; D: -; J: TRBJ2-7; DNA: TGTGCCAGCAGTTTTCCCACCTACCTTTCCTACGAGCAGTACTTC; CDR3: CASSFPTYLSYEQYF
V: TRBV19; size: few; D: -; J: TRBJ2-7; DNA: TGTGCCAGTAGTCACACCTTCTCCTACGAGCAGTACTTC; CDR3: CASSHTFSYEQYF
V: TRBV28; size: many; D: -; J: TRBJ2-7; DNA: TGTGCCAGCAGTTCGTGGGCGGATTACGAGCAGTACTTC; CDR3: CASSSWADYEQYF
V: TRBV15; size: -; D: TRBD1; J: TRBJ2-2; DNA: TGTGCCACCGGGACAGGGAACACCGGGGAGCTGTTTTTT; CDR3: CATGTGNTGELFF
V: TRBV13; size: -; D: TRBD1; J: TRBJ1-1; DNA: TGTGCCAGCAGCCCAAGCCCCGGGGCAGGGGGCTGGACTGAAGCTTTCTTT; CDR3: CASSPSPGAGGWTEAFF
V: TRBV19; size: many; D: TRBD1; J: TRBJ1-2; DNA: TGTGCCAGTAGTATAGGTCCTGGACAGGGCGATTATGGCTACACCTTC; CDR3: CASSIGPGQGDYGYTF
V: TRBV28; size: many; D: -; J: TRBJ2-7; DNA: TGTGCCAGCAGCCAACAGGGTGCCGGGTACGAGCAGTACTTC; CDR3: CASSQQGAGYEQYF
V: TRBV6-5; size: few; D: TRBD1; J: TRBJ2-2; DNA: TGTGCCAGCAGTCAGGGGGCCTTATTGAGCACCGGGGAGCTGTTTTTT; CDR3: CASSQGALLSTGELFF
V: TRBV4-3; size: few; D: TRBD2; J: TRBJ2-7; DNA: TGCGCCAGCAGCCGGGGACTAGCGGGAGCATACGAGCAGTACTTC; CDR3: CASSRGLAGAYEQYF
V: TRBV7-6; size: many; D: TRBD1; J: TRBJ1-1; DNA: TGTGCCAGCAGCTCAGGACAGGGAGGTTACCCTGAAGCTTTCTTT; CDR3: CASSSGQGGYPEAFF
V: TRBV29-1; size: -; D: -; J: TRBJ2-5; DNA: TGCAGCGTTGATACCTTGGGAGAGACCCAGTACTTC; CDR3: CSVDTLGETQYF
V: TRBV7-3; size: few; D: TRBD2; J: TRBJ2-1; DNA: TGTGCCAGCAGCTTACAATGGACTAGCTACAATGAGCAGTTCTTC; CDR3: CASSLQWTSYNEQFF
V: TRBV28; size: -; D: TRBD2; J: TRBJ2-5; DNA: TGTGCCAGCAGTTTATGGGAACTAGCGGGGGGAGCGACCCAGTACTTC; CDR3: CASSLWELAGGATQYF
V: TRBV10-3; size: -; D: TRBD1; J: TRBJ2-7; DNA: TGTGCCATCAGTGCTCCGAACCGGGACAGAGGGACCTATCGTAACTCCTACGAGCAGTACTTC; CDR3: CAISAPNRDRGTYRNSYEQYF
V: TRBV7-9; size: many; D: -; J: TRBJ1-1; DNA: TGTGCCAGCAGCTTGATTGGAAGGACTGAAGCTTTCTTT; CDR3: CASSLIGRTEAFF
V: TRBV5-1; size: -; D: -; J: TRBJ2-1; DNA: TGCGCCAGCAGCTCGGGCGGTGGCTACAATGAGCAGTTCTTC; CDR3: CASSSGGGYNEQFF
V: TRBV5-6; size: few; D: -; J: TRBJ2-3; DNA: TGTGCCAGCAGCTCGGGGGCAGGGACTAGCACAGATACGCAGTATTTT; CDR3: CASSSGAGTSTDTQYF
V: TRBV15; size: few; D: TRBD1; J: TRBJ2-6; DNA: TGTGCCACCAGCAGGGGACAGGGGGCCTTCTCTGGGGCCAACGTCCTGACTTTC; CDR3: CATSRGQGAFSGANVLTF
V: TRBV2; size: few; D: TRBD1; J: TRBJ2-1; DNA: TGTGCCAGCAGACAGGGGGCTGATGAGCAGTTCTTC; CDR3: CASRQGADEQFF
V: TRBV4-1; size: many; D: TRBD2; J: TRBJ2-1; DNA: TGCGCCAGCAGCCAGGGACTAGCGGGGGCCAATGAGCAGTTCTTC; CDR3: CASSQGLAGANEQFF